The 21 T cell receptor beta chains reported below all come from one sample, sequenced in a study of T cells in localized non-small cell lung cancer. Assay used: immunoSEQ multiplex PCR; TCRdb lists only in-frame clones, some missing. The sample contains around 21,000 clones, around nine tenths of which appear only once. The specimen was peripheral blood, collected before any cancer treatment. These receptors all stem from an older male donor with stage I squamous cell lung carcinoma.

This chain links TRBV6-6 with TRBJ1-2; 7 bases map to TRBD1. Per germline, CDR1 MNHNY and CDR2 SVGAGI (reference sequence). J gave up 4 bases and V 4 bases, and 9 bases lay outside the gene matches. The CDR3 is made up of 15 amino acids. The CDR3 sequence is CASSLGQKSFYGYTF. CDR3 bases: TGTGCCAGCAGTTTGGGACAGAAATCCTTCTATGGCTACACCTTC.

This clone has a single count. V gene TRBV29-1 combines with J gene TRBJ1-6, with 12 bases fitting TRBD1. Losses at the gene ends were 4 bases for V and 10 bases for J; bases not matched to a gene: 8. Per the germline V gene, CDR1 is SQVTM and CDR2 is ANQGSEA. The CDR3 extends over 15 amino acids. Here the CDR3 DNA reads TGCAGCGTTGCAGTCGGGACAGGGGGCGAGTCACCCCTCCACTTT. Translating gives CSVAVGTGGESPLHF.

CDR3 sequence reads: CASSSGAFSSYNEQFF. The CDR3, as DNA: TGTGCCAGTAGTTCAGGGGCCTTCAGCTCCTACAATGAGCAGTTCTTC. The chain recombines TRBV19 with TRBJ2-1; TRBD1 might be the D (6 bases). V dropped 5 bases and J dropped 0 bases, with 14 bases sitting between them. The CDR3 contains 16 residues. CDR1 and CDR2 (germline): LNHDA, SQIVND (reference sequence).

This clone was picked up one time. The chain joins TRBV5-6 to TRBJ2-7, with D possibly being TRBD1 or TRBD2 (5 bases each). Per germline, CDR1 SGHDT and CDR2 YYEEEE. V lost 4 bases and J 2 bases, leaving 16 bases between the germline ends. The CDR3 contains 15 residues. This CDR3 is CASSRGRDETYEQYF. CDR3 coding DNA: TGTGCCAGCAGCCGCGGACGGGACGAGACCTACGAGCAGTACTTC.

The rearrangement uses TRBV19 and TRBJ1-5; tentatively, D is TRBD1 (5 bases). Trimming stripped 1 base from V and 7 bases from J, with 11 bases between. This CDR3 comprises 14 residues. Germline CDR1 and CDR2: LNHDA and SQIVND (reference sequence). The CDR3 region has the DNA TGTGCCAGTAGTATAGCGGCAGGGTTACAGCCCCAGCATTTT. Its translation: CASSIAAGLQPQHF.

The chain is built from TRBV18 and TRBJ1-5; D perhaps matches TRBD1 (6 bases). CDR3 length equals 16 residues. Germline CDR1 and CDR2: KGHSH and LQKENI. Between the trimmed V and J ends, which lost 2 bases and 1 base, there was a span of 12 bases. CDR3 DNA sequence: TGTGCCAGCTCACCAGCCGGGGGCGGAAGCAATCAGCCCCAGCATTTT. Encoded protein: CASSPAGGGSNQPQHF. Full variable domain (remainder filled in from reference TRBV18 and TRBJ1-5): NAGVMQNPRHLVRRRGQEARLRCSPMKGHSHVYWYRQLPEEGLKFMVYLQKENIIDESGMPKERFSAEFPKEGPSILRIQQVVRGDSAAYFCASSPAGGGSNQPQHFGDGTRLSIL.

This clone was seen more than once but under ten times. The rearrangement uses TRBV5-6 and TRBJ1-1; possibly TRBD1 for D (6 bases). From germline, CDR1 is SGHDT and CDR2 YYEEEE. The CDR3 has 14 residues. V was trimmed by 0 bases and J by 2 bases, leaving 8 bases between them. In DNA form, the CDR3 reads TGTGCCAGCAGCTTGGGAGGGACAAACACTGAAGCTTTCTTT. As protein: CASSLGGTNTEAFF. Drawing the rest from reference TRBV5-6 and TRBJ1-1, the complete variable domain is DAGVTQSPTHLIKTRGQQVTLRCSPKSGHDTVSWYQQALGQGPQFIFQYYEEEERQRGNFPDRFSGHQFPNYSSELNVNALLLGDSALYLCASSLGGTNTEAFFGQGTRLTVV.

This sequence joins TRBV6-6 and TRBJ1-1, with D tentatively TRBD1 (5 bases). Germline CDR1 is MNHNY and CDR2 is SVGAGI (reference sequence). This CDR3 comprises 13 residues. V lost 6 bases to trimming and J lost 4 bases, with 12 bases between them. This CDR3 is CASSLRVPTEAFF. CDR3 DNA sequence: TGTGCCAGCAGCCTCAGGGTTCCCACTGAAGCTTTCTTT.

CDR3: CASSVGGDEAFF. The CDR3 DNA follows: TGTGCCAGCAGCGTAGGCGGGGATGAAGCTTTCTTT. The chain uses TRBV9 and TRBJ1-1; D remains ambiguous. The CDR3 sequence is 12 residues long. The V end was cut by 0 bases, the J end by 7 bases, with 7 bases between. Germline-derived CDR1 and CDR2 are SGDLS and YYNGEE.

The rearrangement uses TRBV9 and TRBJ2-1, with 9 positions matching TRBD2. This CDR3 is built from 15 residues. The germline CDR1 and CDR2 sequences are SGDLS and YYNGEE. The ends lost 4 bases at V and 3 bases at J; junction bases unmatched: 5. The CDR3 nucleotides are TGTGCCAGCAGCAGCGGGGGGACCCACTACAATGAGCAGTTCTTC. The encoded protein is CASSSGGTHYNEQFF.

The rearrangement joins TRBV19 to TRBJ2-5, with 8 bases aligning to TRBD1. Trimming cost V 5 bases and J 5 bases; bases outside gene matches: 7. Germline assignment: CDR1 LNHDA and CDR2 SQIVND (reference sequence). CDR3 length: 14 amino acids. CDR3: CASSESGGAETQYF. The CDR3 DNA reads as TGTGCCAGTAGTGAGTCAGGGGGCGCGGAGACCCAGTACTTC.

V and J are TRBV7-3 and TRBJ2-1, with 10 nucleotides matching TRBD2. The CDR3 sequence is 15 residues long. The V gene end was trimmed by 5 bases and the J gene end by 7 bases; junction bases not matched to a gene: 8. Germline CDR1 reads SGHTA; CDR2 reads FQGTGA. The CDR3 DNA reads TGTGCCAGCAGCCCGGGAGCGGGGGGGCTAAATGAGCAGTTCTTC. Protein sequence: CASSPGAGGLNEQFF.

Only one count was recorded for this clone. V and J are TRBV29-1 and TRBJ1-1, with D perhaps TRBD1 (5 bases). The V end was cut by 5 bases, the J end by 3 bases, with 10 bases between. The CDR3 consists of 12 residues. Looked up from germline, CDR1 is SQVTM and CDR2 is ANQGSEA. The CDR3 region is CSVRGSHTEAFF. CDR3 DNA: TGCAGCGTTAGGGGAAGCCACACTGAAGCTTTCTTT.

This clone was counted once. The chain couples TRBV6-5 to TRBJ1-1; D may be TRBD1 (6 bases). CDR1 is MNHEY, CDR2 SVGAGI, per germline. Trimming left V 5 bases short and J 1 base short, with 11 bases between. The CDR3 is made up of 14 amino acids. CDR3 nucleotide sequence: TGTGCCAGCAGTCGGCTACAGGGGAACACTGAAGCTTTCTTT. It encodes CASSRLQGNTEAFF.

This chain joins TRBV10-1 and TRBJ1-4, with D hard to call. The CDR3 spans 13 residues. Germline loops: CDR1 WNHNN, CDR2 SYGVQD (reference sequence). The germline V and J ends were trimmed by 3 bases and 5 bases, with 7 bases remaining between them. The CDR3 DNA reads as TGCGCCAGCAGTGATAGAGTAAATGAAAAACTGTTTTTT. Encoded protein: CASSDRVNEKLFF.

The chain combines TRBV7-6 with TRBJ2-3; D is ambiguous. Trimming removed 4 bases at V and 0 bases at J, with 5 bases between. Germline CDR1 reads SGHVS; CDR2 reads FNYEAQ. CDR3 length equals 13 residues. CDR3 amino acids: CASSSPSTDTQYF. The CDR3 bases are TGTGCCAGCAGCTCCCCCAGCACAGATACGCAGTATTTT. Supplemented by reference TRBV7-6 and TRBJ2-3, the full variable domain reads GAGVSQSPRYKVTKRGQDVALRCDPISGHVSLYWYRQALGQGPEFLTYFNYEAQQDKSGLPNDRFSAERPEGSISTLTIQRTEQRDSAMYRCASSSPSTDTQYFGPGTRLTVL.

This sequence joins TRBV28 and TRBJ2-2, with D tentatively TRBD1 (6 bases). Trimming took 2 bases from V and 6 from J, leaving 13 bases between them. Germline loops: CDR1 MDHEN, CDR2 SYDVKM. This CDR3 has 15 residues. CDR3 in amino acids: CASSLPNRVSGELFF. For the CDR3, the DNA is TGTGCCAGCAGTTTACCAAACAGGGTCTCCGGGGAGCTGTTTTTT.

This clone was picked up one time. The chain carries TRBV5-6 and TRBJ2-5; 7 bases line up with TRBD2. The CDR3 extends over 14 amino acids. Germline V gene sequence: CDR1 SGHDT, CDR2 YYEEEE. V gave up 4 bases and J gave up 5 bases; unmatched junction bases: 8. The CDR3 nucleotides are TGTGCCAGCAGCCCGTGGGGGGGAAGGGAGACCCAGTACTTC. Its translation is CASSPWGGRETQYF.

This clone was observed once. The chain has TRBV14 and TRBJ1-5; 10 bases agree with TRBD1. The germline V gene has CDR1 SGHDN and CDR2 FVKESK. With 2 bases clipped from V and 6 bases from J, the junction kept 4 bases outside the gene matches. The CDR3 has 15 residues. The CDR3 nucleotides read TGTGCCAGCAGCCAACGGGACAGGGGAAGTCAGCCCCAGCATTTT. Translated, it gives CASSQRDRGSQPQHF.

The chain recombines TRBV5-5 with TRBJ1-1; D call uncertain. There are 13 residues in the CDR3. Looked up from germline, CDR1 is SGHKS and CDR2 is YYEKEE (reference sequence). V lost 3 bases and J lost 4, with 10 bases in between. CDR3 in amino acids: CASSSRLGTEAFF. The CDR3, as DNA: TGTGCCAGCAGCTCGAGGTTGGGCACTGAAGCTTTCTTT.

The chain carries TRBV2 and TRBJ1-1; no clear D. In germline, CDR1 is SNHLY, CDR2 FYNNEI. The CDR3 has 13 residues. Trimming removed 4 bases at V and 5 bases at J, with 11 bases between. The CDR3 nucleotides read TGTGCCAGCAGTGTCGAGATCCCTACTGAAGCTTTCTTT. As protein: CASSVEIPTEAFF.